The 9 T cell receptor beta chains in this list originate from one sample, sequenced in a study of CD8 T cells in Susac syndrome (dated by TCRdb to the late 2010s). The method was the immunoSEQ multiplex PCR assay. RNA was extracted using the RNeasy kit, and about 0.45 to 1 microgram was reverse transcribed with random hexamers. TCRdb redid the processing of the public reads, applying fastp at Q25 and MiXCR, and retained in-frame beta chains. Each entry merges the rows of one CDR3 protein and shows their most common DNA and genes. Counted in this sample were 150,000 to 160,000 distinct CDR3 sequences; roughly 95% of them appeared once. The top ten constitute 0.16% of the sample. The sample comprised CD4+ T cells from PBMCs. Receptor source: a human donor with Susac syndrome.

The chain is built from TRBV12-5 and TRBJ2-3, with D possibly being TRBD1 (6 bases). Germline loops: CDR1 LGHNT, CDR2 FRNRAP. V lost 3 bases and J 2 bases, leaving 9 bases between the germline ends. CDR3 length equals 14 residues. The CDR3 spells CASGFRGLTDTQYF. DNA for the CDR3: TGTGCTAGTGGTTTCAGGGGTCTCACAGATACGCAGTATTTT.

The chain employs TRBV20-1 and TRBJ2-1; the D gene could be TRBD1 or TRBD2 (6 bases each). This CDR3 has 13 residues. The germline V and J ends were trimmed by 3 bases and 8 bases, with 14 bases remaining between them. Germline-derived CDR1 and CDR2 are DFQATT and SNEGSKA (reference sequence). CDR3: CSARADGGYEQFF. For the CDR3, the DNA is TGCAGTGCTAGGGCGGACGGGGGCTATGAGCAGTTCTTC.

This clonotype was detected only once. This chain uses TRBV14 with TRBJ2-3, with D perhaps matching TRBD2 (5 bases). Germline V CDR1 and CDR2: SGHDN, FVKESK. V lost 0 bases and J 5 bases, leaving 9 bases between the germline ends. The CDR3 sequence is 14 residues long. The CDR3, as DNA: TGTGCCAGCAGCCAAGATCTCCGGGGAGATACGCAGTATTTT. It codes for CASSQDLRGDTQYF. The variable domain in full, with the rest retrieved from reference TRBV14 and TRBJ2-3, is EAGVTQFPSHSVIEKGQTVTLRCDPISGHDNLYWYRRVMGKEIKFLLHFVKESKQDESGMPNNRFLAERTGGTYSTLKVQPAELEDSGVYFCASSQDLRGDTQYFGPGTRLTVL.

V is TRBV7-9 and J is TRBJ1-2, with D perhaps TRBD1 (6 bases). The V end lost 5 bases, the J end lost 1 base, and 17 bases lay between the germline ends. The CDR3 runs to 16 residues. Germline V gene data show CDR1 as SEHNR and CDR2 as FQNEAQ (reference sequence). For the CDR3, the DNA is TGTGCCAGCAGCCCCCGGGGGGCCGACTTTAACTATGGCTACACCTTC. Translation: CASSPRGADFNYGYTF.

V usage is TRBV18 and J usage is TRBJ1-1, with D possibly TRBD1 on 6 matching bases. The CDR3 extends over 16 amino acids. With 4 bases removed from V and 0 bases from J, the gap between germline ends came to 15 bases. Germline V gives CDR1 KGHSH, CDR2 LQKENI. CDR3: CASSLTTGQLNTEAFF. The CDR3 DNA sequence: TGTGCCAGCTCACTTACGACAGGACAGTTGAACACTGAAGCTTTCTTT. Full variable domain (rest looked up from reference TRBV18 and TRBJ1-1): NAGVMQNPRHLVRRRGQEARLRCSPMKGHSHVYWYRQLPEEGLKFMVYLQKENIIDESGMPKERFSAEFPKEGPSILRIQQVVRGDSAAYFCASSLTTGQLNTEAFFGQGTRLTVV.

V is TRBV6-5 and J is TRBJ1-2; maybe TRBD1 (5 bases). The germline gives CDR1 MNHEY, CDR2 SVGAGI. V dropped 4 bases and J dropped 4 bases, with 13 bases sitting between them. The CDR3 consists of 14 residues. Here the CDR3 reads CASSSRTPLYGYTF. For the CDR3, the DNA is TGTGCCAGCAGTTCCCGGACACCGCTCTATGGCTACACCTTC.

The rearrangement joins TRBV20-1 to TRBJ2-4, with D hard to call. This CDR3 spans 11 amino acids. From germline, CDR1 is DFQATT and CDR2 SNEGSKA (reference sequence). V was trimmed by 8 bases and J by 4 bases, leaving 9 bases between them. The CDR3 protein is CSSGRKNIQYF. For the CDR3, the DNA is TGCAGTTCCGGACGGAAAAACATTCAGTACTTC.

The chain joins TRBV5-1 to TRBJ1-1; D is ambiguous. Per the germline V gene, CDR1 is SGHRS and CDR2 is YFSETQ. V was trimmed by 0 bases and J by 0 bases, leaving 9 bases between them. The CDR3 runs to 15 residues. CDR3 amino acids: CASSLGQPMNTEAFF. Written as DNA, the CDR3 is TGCGCCAGCAGCTTGGGGCAGCCAATGAACACTGAAGCTTTCTTT.

This clonotype was detected only once. The chain joins TRBV20-1 to TRBJ2-5, with D possibly being TRBD1 (5 bases). From germline, CDR1 is DFQATT and CDR2 SNEGSKA (reference sequence). Trimming pared 5 bases from V and 4 bases from J, leaving 11 bases between. The CDR3 has 12 amino acids. The CDR3: CSAGGQGETQYF. The CDR3 DNA reads as TGCAGTGCTGGCGGCCAGGGAGAGACCCAGTACTTC.